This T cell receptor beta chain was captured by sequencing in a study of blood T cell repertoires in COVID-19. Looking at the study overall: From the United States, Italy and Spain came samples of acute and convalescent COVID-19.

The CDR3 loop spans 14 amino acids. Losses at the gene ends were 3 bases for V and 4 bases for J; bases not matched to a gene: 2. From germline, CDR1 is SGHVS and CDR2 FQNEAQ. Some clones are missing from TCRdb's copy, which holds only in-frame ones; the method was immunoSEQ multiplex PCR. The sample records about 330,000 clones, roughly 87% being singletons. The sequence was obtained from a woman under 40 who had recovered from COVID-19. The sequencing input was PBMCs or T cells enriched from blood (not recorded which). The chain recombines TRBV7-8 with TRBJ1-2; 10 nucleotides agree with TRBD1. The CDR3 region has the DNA TGTGCCAGCAGCTTGGGGGACAGGGGCTATGGCTACACCTTC. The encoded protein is CASSLGDRGYGYTF.